This entry lists 27 T cell receptor beta chains sequenced from one sample in a study of blood T cell repertoires in COVID-19. Sequenced by immunoSEQ multiplex PCR; TCRdb stores in-frame clones only, minus some. The sample has around 63,000 clones; 84% are singletons. The specimen sequenced was peripheral blood. These receptors originate from a man aged 60-69 years with COVID-19, enrolled during active disease.

The chain carries TRBV28 and TRBJ2-6; possibly TRBD2 for D (5 bases). The CDR3 is 18 amino acids. With 7 bases removed from V and 0 bases from J, the gap between germline ends came to 19 bases. Germline-derived CDR1 and CDR2 are MDHEN and SYDVKM. CDR3 nucleotides: TGTGCCAGCACCTCGGACCCCCGGGGAGTCTCTGGGGCCAACGTCCTGACTTTC. It specifies CASTSDPRGVSGANVLTF.

This chain links TRBV6-5 with TRBJ2-1; 8 bases fit TRBD2. There are 13 residues in the CDR3. The V and J ends lost 7 bases and 9 bases, in that order; junction bases with no gene match: 8. Germline lookup yields CDR1 MNHEY and CDR2 SVGAGI. The CDR3 DNA sequence: TGTGCCAGCAATACGGGAGGGCAAGGTGAGCAGTTCTTC. Amino acids: CASNTGGQGEQFF.

This clone was seen a handful of times. J is TRBJ1-2 and V is TRBV6-1; unclear D gene. CDR1 is MNHNS and CDR2 is SASEGT in the germline V gene. Trimming shortened V by 1 base and J by 4 bases, and 19 bases separated the two germline ends. The CDR3 runs 17 residues. The CDR3 DNA reads as TGTGCCAGCAGTGAAGTAGAGAGGGTGGCAGGTCTCTATGGCTACACCTTC. Translated: CASSEVERVAGLYGYTF.

This clone showed up just once. The chain is built from TRBV5-1 and TRBJ1-2, with 8 bases aligning to TRBD1. Germline CDR1 reads SGHRS; CDR2 reads YFSETQ. The V and J ends lost 0 bases and 4 bases, in that order; junction bases with no gene match: 5. This CDR3 spans 15 amino acids. As DNA, the CDR3 is TGCGCCAGCAGCTTGGCTCTGGACAGGGCCTATGGCTACACCTTC. Translated, it gives CASSLALDRAYGYTF.

In its sample, this clone was seen a few times. This chain connects TRBV5-1 to TRBJ1-4, with 8 bases matching TRBD1. The V gene end was trimmed by 4 bases and the J gene end by 8 bases; junction bases not matched to a gene: 7. Per germline, CDR1 SGHRS and CDR2 YFSETQ. The CDR3 runs 14 residues. Here the CDR3 reads CASSMTGAEEKLFF. The CDR3 DNA reads as TGCGCCAGCAGCATGACAGGGGCGGAGGAAAAACTGTTTTTT.

V is TRBV19 and J is TRBJ1-6, with D possibly TRBD1 on 6 matching bases. Germline loops: CDR1 LNHDA, CDR2 SQIVND (reference sequence). This CDR3 is 12 amino acids long. V was pared by 10 bases and J by 12 bases, with 16 bases between. Here the CDR3 reads CATETADRPLHF. The CDR3 bases are TGTGCCACCGAAACGGCGGACAGACCCCTCCACTTT.

The V call is TRBV2, the J call TRBJ2-5, with 11 nucleotides matching TRBD2. V lost 5 bases and J lost 9; bases outside the gene matches: 5. This CDR3 spans 13 amino acids. Germline CDR1 SNHLY, CDR2 FYNNEI. CDR3: CASSSSSGRSQYF. The CDR3 coding sequence is TGTGCCAGCAGTTCGTCTAGCGGGAGGTCCCAGTACTTC.

The CDR3 loop reads CASSLVASTDYGYTF. CDR3 sequence (DNA): TGCGCCAGCAGCTTGGTTGCCTCCACGGACTATGGCTACACCTTC. V is TRBV5-1 and J is TRBJ1-2; D not resolved. Germline V gene sequence: CDR1 SGHRS, CDR2 YFSETQ. The CDR3 is 15 amino acids. V was pared by 0 bases and J by 3 bases, with 12 bases between.

This chain joins TRBV11-2 and TRBJ2-3, with D possibly matching TRBD1 (7 bases). The V end lost 1 base, the J end lost 2 bases, and 10 bases lay between the germline ends. Germline assignment: CDR1 SGHAT and CDR2 FQNNGV. The CDR3 sequence is 15 residues long. CDR3 DNA sequence: TGTGCCAGCAGCTTAGGCGGGACAGCCACAGATACGCAGTATTTT. It codes for CASSLGGTATDTQYF.

The V gene is TRBV5-5, the J gene TRBJ1-3; tentative D call: TRBD1 (5 bases). The germline gives CDR1 SGHKS, CDR2 YYEKEE (reference sequence). V shed 1 base and J shed 0 bases, with 14 bases lying between them. This CDR3 comprises 17 residues. This chain's CDR3 is CASSLHYLTVSGNTIYF. DNA for the CDR3: TGTGCCAGCAGCTTGCACTACTTGACAGTCTCTGGAAACACCATATATTTT. Based on the CDR3 plus reference TRBV5-5 and TRBJ1-3, the full variable domain is DAGVTQSPTHLIKTRGQQVTLRCSPISGHKSVSWYQQVLGQGPQFIFQYYEKEERGRGNFPDRFSARQFPNYSSELNVNALLLGDSALYLCASSLHYLTVSGNTIYFGEGSWLTVV.

This sequence joins TRBV7-6 and TRBJ2-7, with TRBD1 matching 9 bases. Germline V gene sequence: CDR1 SGHVS, CDR2 FNYEAQ. V gave up 4 bases and J gave up 2 bases; unmatched junction bases: 3. The CDR3 covers 14 residues. CDR3 loop: CASSSTGGAYEQYF. The CDR3 DNA sequence: TGTGCCAGCAGCTCGACAGGGGGGGCCTACGAGCAGTACTTC.

The gene calls are TRBV2 and TRBJ1-1; D is perhaps TRBD1 (6 bases). CDR1 SNHLY and CDR2 FYNNEI come from the germline V gene. Deletions cut 1 base from V and 4 bases from J, with 7 bases between. This CDR3 is 13 amino acids long. This chain's CDR3 is CASSEGRGTEAFF. In nucleotides, the CDR3 is TGTGCCAGCAGTGAAGGCAGGGGCACTGAAGCTTTCTTT. Variable domain in full (rest from reference TRBV2 and TRBJ1-1): EPEVTQTPSHQVTQMGQEVILRCVPISNHLYFYWYRQILGQKVEFLVSFYNNEISEKSEIFDDQFSVERPDGSNFTLKIRSTKLEDSAMYFCASSEGRGTEAFFGQGTRLTVV.

V is TRBV5-3 and J is TRBJ2-1, with 9 bases lining up with TRBD2. TRBV5-3 is placed among ORFs of uncertain function. V shed 2 bases, J shed 0 bases, and the junction held 9 bases outside the gene matches. The CDR3 loop spans 18 amino acids. The CDR3 sequence is CARSFAGLALSSYNEQFF. The CDR3 nucleotides read TGTGCCAGAAGCTTCGCAGGACTAGCGCTTAGCTCCTACAATGAGCAGTTCTTC.

V and J are TRBV6-1 and TRBJ2-3, with a weak D call TRBD1 (6 bases). Trimming stripped 2 bases from V and 6 bases from J, with 6 bases between. The germline V gene has CDR1 MNHNS and CDR2 SASEGT. CDR3 length equals 12 residues. The CDR3 reads CASSEQGDTQYF. The CDR3 DNA follows: TGTGCCAGCAGTGAACAGGGGGATACGCAGTATTTT.

The chain carries TRBV24-1 and TRBJ2-7; D gene uncertain. V dropped 4 bases and J dropped 3 bases, with 18 bases sitting between them. Germline-derived CDR1 and CDR2 are KGHDR and SFDVKD. The CDR3 loop spans 16 amino acids. The CDR3 nucleotides read TGTGCCACCAGTGAGGGCCCACTTAGTCGAGACTACGAGCAGTACTTC. Amino acids: CATSEGPLSRDYEQYF.

This chain links TRBV5-1 with TRBJ2-3; 7 bases agree with TRBD1. CDR3 length: 16 residues. Germline V lookup: CDR1 SGHRS, CDR2 YFSETQ. J gave up 2 bases and V 2 bases, and 8 bases lay outside the gene matches. CDR3 sequence: CASSLQPGQHTDTQYF. CDR3 bases: TGCGCCAGCAGCTTACAACCGGGACAGCACACAGATACGCAGTATTTT. Full variable domain (outside the CDR3, taken from reference TRBV5-1 and TRBJ2-3): KAGVTQTPRYLIKTRGQQVTLSCSPISGHRSVSWYQQTPGQGLQFLFEYFSETQRNKGNFPGRFSGRQFSNSRSEMNVSTLELGDSALYLCASSLQPGQHTDTQYFGPGTRLTVL.

This clone was observed a handful of times. The chain joins TRBV28 to TRBJ1-2; no definite D call. The germline gives CDR1 MDHEN, CDR2 SYDVKM. This CDR3 has 14 residues. Trimming took off 5 bases at V and 3 bases at J, with 13 bases between the two ends. CDR3 sequence: CASSIIGDHYGYTF. The CDR3 nucleotides read TGTGCCAGCAGTATTATCGGAGACCACTATGGCTACACCTTC.

This clone was detected a few times. The chain recombines TRBV18 with TRBJ2-2; 10 bases line up with TRBD2. The germline CDR1 and CDR2 sequences are KGHSH and LQKENI. This CDR3 is built from 18 residues. J lost 2 bases, V lost 3 bases, and 9 bases had no gene match. The CDR3: CASSPRSLAGDNTGELFF. In DNA form, the CDR3 reads TGTGCCAGCTCACCTCGCTCCCTAGCGGGGGACAACACCGGGGAGCTGTTTTTT.

This rearrangement joins TRBV19 to TRBJ2-1; 9 bases are a match to TRBD2. This CDR3 is 17 amino acids long. V lost 5 bases to trimming and J lost 5 bases; unmatched junction nucleotides: 13. CDR1 is LNHDA and CDR2 is SQIVND in the germline V gene (reference sequence). The DNA for the CDR3 is TGTGCCAGTAGTCTTAACGTACCGGGACTAGCAAACAATGAGCAGTTCTTC. The encoded protein is CASSLNVPGLANNEQFF.

The CDR3 coding sequence is TGTGCCAGCAGTGAGGCGGATAGCAATCAGCCCCAGCATTTT. The encoded protein is CASSEADSNQPQHF. V gene TRBV2 combines with J gene TRBJ1-5; D remains ambiguous. Germline CDR1 reads SNHLY; CDR2 reads FYNNEI. V lost 3 bases and J lost 0, with 6 bases in between. The CDR3 totals 14 residues.

The J gene is TRBJ1-6, the V gene TRBV2; 8 bases map to TRBD1. Germline values: CDR1 SNHLY, CDR2 FYNNEI. The V and J ends lost 7 bases and 10 bases, in that order; junction bases with no gene match: 9. This CDR3 is built from 14 residues. The CDR3 loop reads CASTLDRVNSPLHF. CDR3 bases: TGTGCCAGCACATTGGACAGGGTCAACTCACCCCTCCACTTT.

The chain combines TRBV29-1 with TRBJ2-5, with D perhaps matching TRBD2 (6 bases). This CDR3 contains 12 residues. Per germline, CDR1 SQVTM and CDR2 ANQGSEA. CDR3 nucleotide sequence: TGCGGGGGGAGTGAGGCCCAAGAGACCCAGTACTTC. Translating it yields CGGSEAQETQYF. Variable domain in full (rest from reference TRBV29-1 and TRBJ2-5): SAVISQKPSRDICQRGTSLTIQCQVDSQVTMMFWYRQQPGQSLTLIATANQGSEATYESGFVIDKFPISRPNLTFSTLTVSNMSPEDSSIYLCGGSEAQETQYFGPGTRLLVL.

The rearrangement links TRBV5-1 to TRBJ2-5, with D tentatively TRBD2 (5 bases). V was cut by 5 bases and J by 2 bases, with 7 bases left in between. The V gene's germline CDR1 is SGHRS and CDR2 YFSETQ. The CDR3 has 12 residues. The CDR3 DNA reads as TGCGCCAGCAGTGAGGGACAAGAGACCCAGTACTTC. Translating gives CASSEGQETQYF.

The J gene is TRBJ1-6, the V gene TRBV29-1, with 7 bases identical to TRBD1. The CDR3 contains 13 residues. Germline V gene lookup returns CDR1 SQVTM and CDR2 ANQGSEA. After removal of 4 bases from V and 3 bases from J, the junction contained 0 bases not matched to a gene. This chain's CDR3 is CSVGDSYNSPLHF. CDR3 nucleotide sequence: TGCAGCGTTGGGGACAGCTATAATTCACCCCTCCACTTT.

The chain employs TRBV5-6 and TRBJ2-2, with 10 bases that match TRBD1. This CDR3 region has 16 residues. Germline CDR1 SGHDT, CDR2 YYEEEE. Unmatched junction bases numbered 7, after V lost 3 bases and J lost 5 bases. Written as DNA, the CDR3 is TGTGCCAGCAGCTCACCGGACAGGGGGGTAACCGGGGAGCTGTTTTTT. Translation: CASSSPDRGVTGELFF.

The chain links TRBV6-4 to TRBJ2-1; TRBD2 agrees at 7 bases. CDR1 is MRHNA and CDR2 is SNTAGT in the germline V gene. Trimming took 5 bases from V and 9 from J; bases not matched to a gene: 22. The CDR3 has 18 residues. CDR3: CASSLPGRWEGLRGEQFF. CDR3 nucleotide sequence: TGTGCCAGCAGTCTCCCCGGGAGGTGGGAGGGCCTTCGAGGTGAGCAGTTCTTC.

V usage is TRBV28 and J usage is TRBJ2-1; TRBD2 matches 7 bases. V dropped 5 bases and J dropped 2; count of bases not matched to a gene: 3. The CDR3 totals 14 residues. Germline assignment: CDR1 MDHEN and CDR2 SYDVKM. As DNA, the CDR3 is TGTGCCAGCAGTAGCGGGATCGCCTACAATGAGCAGTTCTTC. It is translated as CASSSGIAYNEQFF.